This T cell receptor beta chain was observed in a study of T cells after yellow fever vaccination. Study results and limitations: Only a small proportion of the clonotypes turned up in both the CD4 and the CD8 compartments, likely arising from convergent recombination. Subsequent booster samples again held most clones from primary vaccination (96% CD4, just under 90% CD8).

As TCR cDNA was made by 5'RACE template switching, a universal primer site and UMIs were added. TCRdb processed the 5' RACE reads anew with MiXCR; each CDR3 protein has one entry. Here the sample spans about 85,000 distinct CDR3 sequences, about 14% being singletons. This clonotype was counted a few times. The CDR3 covers 16 residues. The junction had 14 bases not matched to a gene; V was cut back by 7 bases and J by 6 bases. Germline V CDR1 and CDR2: MGHRA, YSYEKL. The genes are TRBV4-1 and TRBJ1-4; 7 bases fit TRBD1. The sequence derives from a man aged 18 to 35 who received the YFV17D yellow fever vaccine. The material sequenced was CD8+ T cells not binding an NS4B(214-222) dextramer, sorted from PBMCs, taken roughly 23 days after the first yellow fever vaccination. The CDR3 DNA reads TGCGCCAGCACCTACGTAGGGACAGAACCTTATGAAAAACTGTTTTTT. As protein: CASTYVGTEPYEKLFF.